The rows below give T cell receptor beta chains drawn from one sample of a study of OX40 agonist ivuxolimab in advanced cancers. Measured with immunoSEQ multiplex PCR; TCRdb has only the in-frame clones, and not every one. The sample lists about 35,000 clones, roughly 89% seen once, with roughly 1.9% in the top ten. The input for sequencing was CD4+ or CD8+ T cells sorted from blood, taken in a trial of the OX40 agonist ivuxolimab. Source of these receptors: an adult with an advanced solid tumor such as melanoma, head and neck, liver or kidney cancer. CDR3s include the opening cysteine and the closing phenylalanine or tryptophan. A D gene is named only where the DNA matches it firmly. Rows may omit the clone size; those that give it use once, few, many or a size class.

TRBV7-6	NA	TRBJ2-2	NA	CASAGGDTGELFF	TGTGCCAGCGCTGGGGGAGACACCGGGGAGCTGTTTTTT
TRBV10-3	NA	TRBJ2-7	NA	CAIGAGGTYEQYF	TGTGCCATCGGGGCAGGCGGAACGTACGAGCAGTACTTC
TRBV7-2	NA	TRBJ2-1	once	CASSPQRGTEQFF	TGTGCCAGCAGCCCCCAGAGGGGAACTGAGCAGTTCTTC
TRBV11-2	NA	TRBJ1-2	NA	CASSLALTAYGYTF	TGTGCCAGCAGCTTAGCGCTTACGGCCTATGGCTACACCTTC
TRBV5-1	NA	TRBJ2-7	NA	CASSLRQASYEQYF	TGCGCCAGCAGCCTAAGACAGGCCTCCTACGAGCAGTACTTC
TRBV7-8	NA	TRBJ2-1	NA	CASRSAGNEQFF	TGTGCCAGCAGGTCCGCGGGCAATGAGCAGTTCTTC
TRBV28	TRBD1	TRBJ1-4	NA	CASSLPQGDEKLFF	TGTGCCAGCAGTTTACCACAGGGGGATGAAAAACTGTTTTTT
TRBV27	TRBD2	TRBJ2-3	once	CASSRRTSGRGGDTQYF	TGTGCCAGCAGTAGAAGGACTAGCGGCCGGGGGGGGGATACGCAGTATTTT
TRBV30	NA	TRBJ2-5	NA	CAWNLGSGETQYF	TGTGCCTGGAACTTGGGATCGGGAGAGACCCAGTACTTC
TRBV7-2	NA	TRBJ2-5	once	CASSLMVQETQYF	TGTGCCAGCAGCTTAATGGTTCAAGAGACCCAGTACTTC
TRBV28	TRBD2	TRBJ2-5	NA	CASSLSSASGSSQYF	TGTGCCAGCAGTTTATCTTCGGCTAGCGGGAGTTCCCAGTACTTC
TRBV12-5	TRBD1	TRBJ2-3	once	CASALGTGRTDTQYF	TGTGCTAGTGCCCTAGGGACAGGGCGCACAGATACGCAGTATTTT
TRBV25-1	TRBD1	TRBJ1-1	NA	CASSPTQGFREAFF	TGTGCCAGCAGCCCCACACAGGGGTTTAGGGAAGCTTTCTTT
TRBV5-1	NA	TRBJ2-7	NA	CASSPRQDVSYEQYF	TGCGCCAGCAGTCCGAGGCAGGACGTTTCCTACGAGCAGTACTTC
TRBV5-6	NA	TRBJ2-6	NA	CASSLGISGANVLTF	TGTGCCAGCAGCTTGGGGATCTCTGGGGCCAACGTCCTGACTTTC
TRBV29-1	TRBD1	TRBJ1-5	NA	CSVSDRAGNQPQHF	TGCAGCGTCTCGGACAGGGCGGGCAATCAGCCCCAGCATTTT
TRBV5-1	NA	TRBJ1-2	NA	CASSLDVATAGGYTF	TGCGCCAGCAGCTTGGATGTTGCGACGGCGGGAGGCTACACCTTC